Below are 18 T cell receptor beta chains sequenced from a single sample in a study of T-cell memory formation after mild COVID-19. TCRdb reanalysed the 5' RACE reads using MiXCR and keeps one entry per CDR3 protein. The table lists 250,000 to 300,000 distinct CDR3 sequences, about 17% of them singletons. The material sequenced was PBMCs or a T cell subset sorted from them (not recorded which). Receptors were obtained from a man younger than 35 who had mild COVID-19 (a few samples of this study predate the infection). Cell type and time point are not known.

The table lists this clonotype with many counts. The chain uses TRBV27 and TRBJ1-5; D possibly corresponds to TRBD1 (6 bases). V was shortened by 6 bases and J by 0 bases, with 12 bases between the two germline ends. The CDR3 is made up of 15 amino acids. Germline CDR1 is MNHEY and CDR2 is SMNVEV (reference sequence). The CDR3 sequence is CASSPTGFSNQPQHF. CDR3 coding DNA: TGTGCCAGCAGCCCAACAGGGTTTAGCAATCAGCCCCAGCATTTT.

In this sample, this clonotype turned up a few times. The rearrangement uses TRBV5-6 and TRBJ2-7, with D hard to call. The germline gives CDR1 SGHDT, CDR2 YYEEEE. Deletions cut 1 base from V and 4 bases from J, with 6 bases between. This CDR3 comprises 12 residues. CDR3 region: CASSLREYEQYV. The CDR3 DNA sequence: TGTGCCAGCAGCTTGAGAGAGTACGAGCAGTACGTC.

This clonotype showed up just a few times. This chain uses TRBV6-5 with TRBJ2-3; 9 nucleotides align to TRBD2. CDR3 length: 16 amino acids. The trim removed 6 bases at V and 4 bases at J, leaving 11 bases unmatched. Germline assignment: CDR1 MNHEY and CDR2 SVGAGI. DNA of the CDR3: TGTGCCAGCAGATCCCTCGCGGGGGGGCCCGCAGATACGCAGTATTTT. Amino acids: CASRSLAGGPADTQYF.

The table lists this clonotype with many counts. This sequence joins TRBV11-2 and TRBJ2-2; TRBD1 aligns across 8 bases. Germline V gene lookup returns CDR1 SGHAT and CDR2 FQNNGV. The CDR3 is made up of 15 amino acids. V lost 5 bases and J lost 5; bases outside the gene matches: 7. CDR3 in DNA: TGTGCCAGCAGCACCAGGACAGGGTCAACCGGGGAGCTGTTTTTT. Amino acids: CASSTRTGSTGELFF.

This clonotype has a count of ten or more. The CDR3 DNA reads as TGCGCCAGCAGCCGGGAGACAGGTCCCTACGAGCAGTACTTC. Its translation: CASSRETGPYEQYF. This chain links TRBV5-1 with TRBJ2-7, with D tentatively TRBD1 or TRBD2 (6 bases each). Germline CDR1 is SGHRS and CDR2 is YFSETQ. V lost 4 bases and J lost 2, with 13 bases in between. The CDR3 spans 14 residues.

The chain carries TRBV6-5 and TRBJ2-3, with D unclear. CDR3 length: 15 amino acids. The germline V gene encodes CDR1 MNHEY and CDR2 SVGAGI. V lost 0 bases to trimming and J lost 0 bases, with 7 bases between them. Here the CDR3 reads CASSYSIASTDTQYF. CDR3 DNA sequence: TGTGCCAGCAGTTACTCGATCGCCAGCACAGATACGCAGTATTTT.

The chain employs TRBV20-1 and TRBJ2-3; 10 nucleotides align to TRBD2. With V trimmed by 5 bases and J by 4 bases, 6 bases remained unmatched. Germline loops: CDR1 DFQATT, CDR2 SNEGSKA (reference sequence). The CDR3 contains 14 residues. The CDR3 DNA sequence: TGCAGTGCTGCCACTAGCGGGGTATCAGATACGCAGTATTTT. Translation gives CSAATSGVSDTQYF.

This clonotype was counted between two and nine times. The chain links TRBV5-8 to TRBJ1-2; 9 nucleotides line up with TRBD1. J was trimmed by 8 bases and V by 5 bases; bases with no gene match: 10. Germline CDR1 SGHTS, CDR2 YDEGEE. The CDR3 sequence is 14 residues long. The CDR3 sequence: CASRTGQGIGGYTF. The CDR3 nucleotides read TGTGCCAGCAGGACGGGACAGGGAATTGGGGGCTACACCTTC.

A few counts support this clonotype. The rearrangement links TRBV12-3 or TRBV12-4 to TRBJ1-2; possibly TRBD1 for D (5 bases). The CDR3 totals 14 residues. The V gene lost 4 bases and the J gene lost 4 bases, with 13 bases spanning the gap. The CDR3 here is CASSSTGGLYGYTF. CDR3 DNA sequence: TGTGCCAGCAGTTCCACAGGCGGCCTCTATGGCTACACCTTC.

This clonotype appeared a few times. The V call is TRBV6-1, the J call TRBJ2-2; TRBD1 might be the D (7 bases). This CDR3 region has 14 residues. V shed 2 bases and J shed 6 bases, with 10 bases lying between them. Per germline, CDR1 MNHNS and CDR2 SASEGT. CDR3 in DNA: TGTGCCAGCAGTGAACGGAGGGGGCCCGGGGAGCTGTTTTTT. Residues: CASSERRGPGELFF.

The CDR3 DNA reads TGTGCCAGCAGCAAAGGAAGACCGGGACAGGGGGGCTCACCCCTCCACTTT. This encodes CASSKGRPGQGGSPLHF. The chain is built from TRBV21-1 and TRBJ1-6; the D segment call TRBD1 is taken from the table without a DNA check. TRBV21-1 is listed as a pseudogene. The CDR3 consists of 17 residues.

The chain links TRBV5-4 to TRBJ2-7; no firm D call. V dropped 4 bases and J dropped 1 base, with 9 bases sitting between them. In germline, CDR1 is SGHNT, CDR2 YYREEE (reference sequence). This CDR3 is built from 13 residues. CDR3: CASSIDWSYEQYV. CDR3 sequence (DNA): TGTGCCAGCAGCATTGACTGGTCCTACGAGCAGTACGTC.

The rearrangement links TRBV7-9 to TRBJ2-1; TRBD2 matches at 7 bases. This CDR3 is 16 amino acids long. The junction had 12 bases not matched to a gene; V was cut back by 5 bases and J by 5 bases. Germline assignment: CDR1 SEHNR and CDR2 FQNEAQ (reference sequence). The CDR3 DNA sequence: TGTGCCAGCAGCCCCCTCGACTATCGGGGGGACAATGAGCAGTTCTTC. Encoded protein: CASSPLDYRGDNEQFF. Full variable domain (missing parts from reference TRBV7-9 and TRBJ2-1): DTGVSQNPRHKITKRGQNVTFRCDPISEHNRLYWYRQTLGQGPEFLTYFQNEAQLEKSRLLSDRFSAERPKGSFSTLEIQRTEQGDSAMYLCASSPLDYRGDNEQFFGPGTRLTVL.

A few counts support this clonotype. V and J are TRBV7-9 and TRBJ1-2; no reliable D call. V lost 1 base, J lost 4 bases, and 13 bases lay in between. Germline assignment: CDR1 SEHNR and CDR2 FQNEAQ (reference sequence). The length of the CDR3 is 15 residues. The CDR3 sequence is CASSLEDPAIYGYTF. The CDR3, as DNA: TGTGCCAGCAGCTTAGAAGACCCGGCAATCTATGGCTACACCTTC.

V usage is TRBV7-9 and J usage is TRBJ1-2; 10 bases are a match to TRBD1. This CDR3 comprises 15 residues. J was trimmed by 8 bases and V by 1 base; bases with no gene match: 7. CDR1 is SEHNR and CDR2 is FQNEAQ in the germline V gene (reference sequence). The CDR3 is CASSLDDRGHKGYTF. CDR3 DNA: TGTGCCAGCAGCTTAGACGACAGGGGGCACAAGGGCTACACCTTC.

This clonotype came up a few times. V is TRBV7-3 and J is TRBJ2-3; 9 positions agree with TRBD1. Germline-derived CDR1 and CDR2 are SGHTA and FQGTGA. This CDR3 contains 14 residues. Germline trimming cut 5 bases from V and 4 bases from J; bases unmatched to any gene: 4. The CDR3 reads CASSPGTGPDTQYF. The CDR3 DNA reads as TGTGCCAGCAGCCCCGGGACAGGGCCAGATACGCAGTATTTT.

The chain is built from TRBV29-1 and TRBJ1-1; 10 bases line up with TRBD1. Trimming removed 4 bases from V and 4 bases from J; junction bases left unmatched: 3. The V gene's germline CDR1 is SQVTM and CDR2 ANQGSEA. The CDR3 length is 13 residues. Here the CDR3 DNA reads TGCAGCGTTGTAAGGGACAGGGGCACTGAAGCTTTCTTT. Translating it yields CSVVRDRGTEAFF.

For this clonotype: Germline and junction disagree at one end, which may indicate a read error. The chain recombines TRBV7-7 with TRBJ2-2; D is ambiguous. The CDR3 is 13 residues long. The germline CDR1 and CDR2 sequences are SSHAT and FNYEAQ (reference sequence). The DNA of the CDR3 is TGTGCTAGCAGCTTAGAAGCAGGCGGGGAGCTGTTTTTT. Amino acids: CASSLEAGGELFF.